The rows below give T cell receptor beta chains drawn from one sample of a study of T-cell reconstitution after alpha-beta-depleted transplantation in children. MiXCR, applied by TCRdb to the PCR reads, yields one record per CDR3 protein. This table has roughly 790,000 distinct CDR3 sequences, roughly 15% appearing once. The sample was PBMCs, mostly from graft donor cells, taken 360 days after TCRalphabeta/CD19-depleted stem cell transplant. The receptor set was obtained from a male patient between 5 and 17 years old who had a stem cell transplant for acute lymphoblastic leukemia, so the T cells may come from the graft donor. The CDR3 runs from the conserved cysteine through the conserved F or W. D genes are given only for firm matches. The size field is filled for only some rows; it gives once, few, many or a size class.

d_gene,abundance,j_gene,v_gene,CDR3aa,CDR3nt
TRBD1,few,TRBJ1-1,TRBV9,CASSGEQGHNTEAFF,TGTGCCAGCAGCGGCGAACAGGGGCACAACACTGAAGCTTTCTTT
.,many,TRBJ2-5,TRBV9,CASSLSGIKETQYF,TGTGCCAGCAGCCTATCGGGCATTAAAGAGACCCAGTACTTC
.,many,TRBJ1-6,TRBV10-3,CAIKTGLDSPLHF,TGTGCCATCAAAACAGGGCTTGATTCACCCCTCCACTTT
.,few,TRBJ2-1,TRBV24-1,CATKEQGVQFF,TGTGCCACCAAGGAACAGGGAGTGCAGTTCTTC
TRBD2,.,TRBJ2-2,TRBV3-1,CASSQNLGAAGLAGGRTGELFF,TGTGCCAGCAGCCAAAACTTAGGGGCGGCTGGACTAGCGGGAGGGCGGACCGGGGAGCTGTTTTTT
TRBD1,many,TRBJ2-2,TRBV4-1,CASSQDDRGRDGGELFF,TGCGCCAGCAGCCAAGACGACAGGGGGCGCGACGGCGGGGAGCTGTTTTTT
.,.,TRBJ2-1,TRBV4-2,CASSQSQAGGGYNEQFF,TGTGCCAGCAGCCAAAGCCAAGCTGGAGGGGGGTACAATGAGCAGTTCTTC
.,few,TRBJ2-1,TRBV7-3,CASSSNTGRFLDEQFF,TGTGCCAGCAGCTCGAACACCGGACGGTTCTTAGATGAGCAGTTCTTC
.,few,TRBJ1-5,TRBV12-3/TRBV12-4,CASRPVLPTGQSPQPQHF,TGTGCCAGCAGACCAGTACTTCCGACAGGCCAATCCCCCCAGCCCCAGCATTTT
.,few,TRBJ2-1,TRBV20-1,CSASYGVYNEQFF,TGCAGTGCTAGTTATGGGGTCTACAATGAGCAGTTCTTC
TRBD2,.,TRBJ2-6,TRBV5-1,CASSSLAEGLYGANVLTF,TGCGCCAGCAGCTCCCTAGCGGAGGGCCTATACGGGGCCAACGTCCTGACTTTC
.,.,TRBJ2-7,TRBV7-2,CASSWREAYEQYF,TGTGCCAGCAGCTGGAGGGAAGCCTACGAGCAGTACTTC
TRBD2,.,TRBJ2-2,TRBV5-1,CASSVGLAGGQYTGELFF,TGCGCCAGCAGCGTGGGACTAGCGGGAGGGCAATACACCGGGGAGCTGTTTTTT
.,few,TRBJ1-5,TRBV20-1,CSAGGTANQPQHF,TGCAGTGCTGGGGGGACGGCAAATCAGCCCCAGCATTTT
.,.,TRBJ1-5,TRBV12-3/TRBV12-4,CASSDGYQPQHF,TGTGCCAGCAGTGATGGCTATCAGCCCCAGCATTTT
.,few,TRBJ2-5,TRBV7-3,CASSPELFAETQYF,TGTGCCAGCAGCCCCGAATTGTTCGCGGAGACCCAGTACTTC
.,.,TRBJ2-6,TRBV7-8,CASSFLLFSGANVLTF,TGTGCCAGCAGCTTCCTCTTATTCTCTGGGGCCAACGTCCTGACTTTC
.,.,TRBJ2-3,TRBV6-2/TRBV6-3,CASSYSMAGATDTQYF,TGTGCCAGCAGTTACTCGATGGCGGGGGCCACAGATACGCAGTATTTT
.,few,TRBJ2-2,TRBV6-5,CASSYSHRAGELFF,TGTGCCAGCAGTTACTCGCACAGGGCGGGGGAGCTGTTTTTT
.,many,TRBJ2-3,TRBV27,CASSYRTDTQYF,TGTGCCAGCAGTTATCGCACAGATACGCAGTATTTT
TRBD1,few,TRBJ2-1,TRBV3-1,CASSQLYRGEQFF,TGTGCCAGCAGCCAACTCTACAGGGGAGAGCAGTTCTTC
.,.,TRBJ2-3,TRBV27,CASSFAPVSTDTQYF,TGTGCCAGCAGTTTTGCCCCGGTCAGCACAGATACGCAGTATTTT
.,.,TRBJ1-4,TRBV11-2,CASSTTRGLGEKLFF,TGTGCCAGCAGCACCACGCGGGGGCTTGGTGAAAAACTGTTTTTT
.,few,TRBJ1-1,TRBV12-3/TRBV12-4,CASSLAFPAGTEAFF,TGTGCCAGCAGTTTAGCGTTTCCCGCCGGGACTGAAGCTTTCTTT
.,few,TRBJ2-3,TRBV20-1,CSASLRGGGLTDTQYF,TGCAGTGCTAGCCTTAGAGGAGGGGGCCTCACAGATACGCAGTATTTT
.,few,TRBJ1-2,TRBV20-1,CSAPSGRDYGYTF,TGCAGTGCCCCTTCTGGGAGGGACTATGGCTACACCTTC
TRBD1,.,TRBJ2-3,TRBV5-1,CASSPQGANTQYF,TGCGCCAGCAGCCCCCAGGGGGCCAATACGCAGTATTTT
TRBD1,few,TRBJ1-1,TRBV4-1,CASSQAVRDRGTSNTEAFF,TGCGCCAGCAGCCAAGCGGTCCGGGACAGGGGAACATCTAACACTGAAGCTTTCTTT
TRBD1,.,TRBJ1-1,TRBV12-3/TRBV12-4,CASRGPRQTNTEAFF,TGTGCCAGTAGGGGGCCGAGACAGACAAATACTGAAGCTTTCTTT